Shown below are 10 T cell receptor beta chains from a single sample sequenced in a study of Graves' ophthalmopathy and Graves' hyperthyroidism. The authors amplified TCR beta CDR3 regions, and they did so from RNA transcripts for repertoire sequencing. An opening RT-PCR round employed HTBI primers and preceded a second-round multiplex PCR. A single record per CDR3 protein comes from TCRdb applying MiXCR to the multiplex PCR reads. The sample includes 650,000 to 900,000 distinct CDR3 sequences, about 44% of them seen just once. Input material: peripheral blood. Receptor source: an adult man with Graves' ophthalmopathy.

In its sample, this clonotype was seen many times. V usage is TRBV7-8 and J usage is TRBJ2-5, with 8 bases that match TRBD1. V was pared by 2 bases and J by 3 bases, with 11 bases of the junction left unmatched. The length of the CDR3 is 17 residues. In germline, CDR1 is SGHVS, CDR2 FQNEAQ. CDR3 in DNA: TGTGCCAGCAGCTTACAACGATACAAGACAGGGGAAGAGACCCAGTACTTC. This gives the protein CASSLQRYKTGEETQYF.

This clonotype has only a few counts. The gene calls are TRBV7-9 and TRBJ1-1; 8 bases are a match to TRBD1. J gave up 0 bases and V 5 bases, and 8 bases lay outside the gene matches. Germline V gene data show CDR1 as SEHNR and CDR2 as FQNEAQ (reference sequence). The CDR3 has 16 residues. The CDR3 region has the DNA TGTGCCAGCAGCCCGGGGGACAGGATCATGAACACTGAAGCTTTCTTT. Its protein is CASSPGDRIMNTEAFF.

The J gene is TRBJ1-2, the V gene TRBV10-2, with D possibly being TRBD1 (5 bases). Trimming removed 6 bases from V and 2 bases from J, with 19 bases in between. The CDR3 length is 16 residues. Germline V lookup: CDR1 WSHSY, CDR2 SAAADI. The CDR3 DNA sequence: TGCGCCAGCAGAAAGAGCGGGGCAGGAGAAAACTATGGCTACACCTTC. It translates to CASRKSGAGENYGYTF.

V and J are TRBV2 and TRBJ2-7, with TRBD1 as a possible D gene (6 bases). This CDR3 contains 16 residues. Trimming took off 5 bases at V and 3 bases at J, with 20 bases between the two ends. The germline V gene encodes CDR1 SNHLY and CDR2 FYNNEI. The CDR3 loop is CASSSAGAINDYEQYF. CDR3 nucleotide sequence: TGTGCCAGCAGTTCGGCAGGGGCGATTAACGACTACGAGCAGTACTTC.

This clonotype has just a few counts. The CDR3 DNA is TGTGCCAGCAGCTTAGTAGGAGTGGGGTTTAATTCACCCCTCCACTTT. Translated: CASSLVGVGFNSPLHF. The chain is built from TRBV7-2 and TRBJ1-6; no definite D call. Trimming shortened V by 1 base and J by 6 bases, and 13 bases separated the two germline ends. Germline CDR1 and CDR2: SGHTA and FQGNSA. This CDR3 is 16 amino acids long.

The chain combines TRBV7-9 with TRBJ2-2, with TRBD2 matching over 8 bases. The CDR3 sequence is 16 residues long. Germline CDR1 reads SEHNR; CDR2 reads FQNEAQ (reference sequence). V lost 5 bases and J lost 3; bases outside the gene matches: 8. CDR3 sequence (DNA): TGTGCCAGCAGCCAGGAACTAGCGGCTTACACCGGGGAGCTGTTTTTT. This sequence encodes CASSQELAAYTGELFF.

The chain is built from TRBV10-3 and TRBJ1-1; D is unresolved. Germline loops: CDR1 ENHRY, CDR2 SYGVKD. Trimming shortened V by 6 bases and J by 1 base, and 6 bases separated the two germline ends. This CDR3 has 12 residues. The CDR3 protein is CAIRTENTEAFF. In DNA form, the CDR3 reads TGTGCCATCAGGACGGAGAACACTGAAGCTTTCTTT.

The chain joins TRBV7-2 to TRBJ2-2; D is unclear. Germline V CDR1 and CDR2: SGHTA, FQGNSA. With 2 bases removed from V and 4 bases from J, the gap between germline ends came to 11 bases. There are 15 residues in the CDR3. CDR3 loop: CASSLSTGSTGELFF. CDR3 DNA: TGTGCCAGCAGCTTATCGACTGGTTCCACCGGGGAGCTGTTTTTT.

This clonotype was recorded many times. The chain recombines TRBV6-5 with TRBJ1-1; no clear D. Trimming took 6 bases from V and 3 from J, leaving 8 bases between them. Germline V gives CDR1 MNHEY, CDR2 SVGAGI. This CDR3 is built from 12 residues. The CDR3: CASSNQHTEAFF. CDR3 nucleotide sequence: TGTGCCAGCAGCAACCAGCACACTGAAGCTTTCTTT.

In the case of this clonotype: One end of the junction is discordant with germline, which a read error may explain. The V gene is TRBV7-9, the J gene TRBJ1-5; 7 nucleotides line up with TRBD1. CDR3 length: 14 residues. Germline V gives CDR1 SEHNR, CDR2 FQNEAQ (reference sequence). CDR3 sequence: CAGSVRQGDRPQHF. In nucleotides, the CDR3 is TGTGCCGGCAGCGTCAGACAGGGTGATCGGCCCCAGCATTTT.